This T cell receptor beta chain comes out of a study of STAT5B mutations in CD4+ large granular lymphocyte leukemia. TCRdb keeps only in-frame clones here, not all; method: immunoSEQ multiplex PCR. The sample holds around 33,000 clones, more than 70% seen once. V was trimmed by 4 bases and J by 0 bases, leaving 10 bases between them. Looked up from germline, CDR1 is SNHLY and CDR2 is FYNNEI. The CDR3 totals 16 residues. The sequence came from a human donor in good health. The sequencing sample was made of CD4+ T cells from blood buffy coats. The V gene is TRBV2, the J gene TRBJ1-6; D is undetermined. This CDR3 reads CASSGDQSSYNSPLHF. The CDR3 DNA sequence: TGTGCCAGCAGTGGAGACCAGAGCTCCTATAATTCACCCCTCCACTTT.